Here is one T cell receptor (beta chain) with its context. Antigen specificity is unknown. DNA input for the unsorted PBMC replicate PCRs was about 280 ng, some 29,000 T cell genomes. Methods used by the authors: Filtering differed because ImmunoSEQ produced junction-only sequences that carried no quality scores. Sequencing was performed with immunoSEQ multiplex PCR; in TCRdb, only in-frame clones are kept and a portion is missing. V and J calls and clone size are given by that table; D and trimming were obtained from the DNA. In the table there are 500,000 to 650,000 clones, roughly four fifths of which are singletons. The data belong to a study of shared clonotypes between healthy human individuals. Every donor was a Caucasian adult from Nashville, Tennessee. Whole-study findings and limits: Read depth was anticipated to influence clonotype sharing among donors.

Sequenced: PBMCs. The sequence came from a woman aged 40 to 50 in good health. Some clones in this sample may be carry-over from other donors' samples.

This CDR3 reads CASSNGVSEAFF. The DNA of the CDR3 is TGTGCCAGCAGTAACGGAGTTTCTGAAGCTTTCTTT. The rearrangement joins TRBV27 to TRBJ1-1; D call uncertain. Germline CDR1 MNHEY, CDR2 SMNVEV (reference sequence). The CDR3 spans 12 residues. Trimming removed 5 bases from V and 6 bases from J, with 10 bases in between.